Below, 27 T cell receptor beta chains from the same sample are listed, as sequenced in a study of blood T cell repertoires in COVID-19. The assay was immunoSEQ multiplex PCR, and TCRdb's table has in-frame clones only and misses some. Of around 150,000 clones detected, around 80% appear once; the ten largest clones hold roughly 7%. Sequenced: PBMCs or T cells enriched from blood (not recorded which). All receptors come from a man aged 50 to 60 who had recovered from COVID-19.

The chain recombines TRBV13 with TRBJ2-7, with D tentatively TRBD2 (7 bases). Trimming removed 1 base from V and 0 bases from J, with 10 bases in between. The germline V gene encodes CDR1 PRHDT and CDR2 FYEKMQ (reference sequence). This CDR3 contains 15 residues. CDR3 in amino acids: CASSLEGGSSYEQYF. The CDR3, as DNA: TGTGCCAGCAGCTTAGAGGGGGGGAGCTCCTACGAGCAGTACTTC.

The chain couples TRBV4-3 to TRBJ2-2; TRBD2 aligns across 8 bases. The V segment lost 0 bases and the J segment 8 bases; nucleotides outside the gene matches: 2. The CDR3 consists of 14 residues. Germline V gene lookup returns CDR1 LGHNA and CDR2 YSLEER. The CDR3 DNA reads as TGCGCCAGCAGCCAAGATGTAGCGGGGGGGGAGCTGTTTTTT. This codes for CASSQDVAGGELFF.

This clone occurred once. The V call is TRBV14, the J call TRBJ2-7; a possible D gene is TRBD1 (5 bases). The V and J ends lost 3 bases and 3 bases respectively, with 12 bases between them. Germline CDR1 and CDR2: SGHDN and FVKESK. The CDR3 totals 14 residues. The CDR3 is CASSHPDRLYEQYF. In nucleotides, the CDR3 is TGTGCCAGCAGCCATCCCGACAGACTCTACGAGCAGTACTTC.

This clone was found once. Other nucleotide sequences in the sample specify the same CDR3. The chain carries TRBV5-1 and TRBJ2-1; 8 bases are shared with TRBD1. This CDR3 is 15 amino acids long. Trimming removed 4 bases from V and 0 bases from J; junction bases left unmatched: 3. Germline lookup yields CDR1 SGHRS and CDR2 YFSETQ. CDR3 coding DNA: TGCGCCAGCAGCAGGGACAGGAGCTCCTACAATGAGCAGTTCTTC. It translates to CASSRDRSSYNEQFF.

The V and J genes are TRBV19 and TRBJ1-5, with 10 nucleotides matching TRBD1. The germline V gene encodes CDR1 LNHDA and CDR2 SQIVND (reference sequence). The CDR3 is 17 residues long. J lost 7 bases, V lost 5 bases, and 14 bases had no gene match. As DNA, the CDR3 is TGTGCCAGTAGTGACCTTTGGGGGACAGGGGCGAAACAGCCCCAGCATTTT. It yields the protein CASSDLWGTGAKQPQHF. Supplemented by reference TRBV19 and TRBJ1-5, the full variable domain reads DGGITQSPKYLFRKEGQNVTLSCEQNLNHDAMYWYRQDPGQGLRLIYYSQIVNDFQKGDIAEGYSVSREKKESFPLTVTSAQKNPTAFYLCASSDLWGTGAKQPQHFGDGTRLSIL.

The chain employs TRBV4-3 and TRBJ2-7; maybe TRBD2 (5 bases). Germline values: CDR1 LGHNA, CDR2 YSLEER. CDR3 size: 14 residues. V was shortened by 0 bases and J by 2 bases, with 8 bases between the two germline ends. In DNA, the CDR3 is TGCGCCAGCAGCCAAGAAAGAGGGACCTACGAGCAGTACTTC. Its translation: CASSQERGTYEQYF.

This clone was seen just once. V gene TRBV6-5 combines with J gene TRBJ1-2, with D unresolved. V was cut by 7 bases and J by 4 bases, with 16 bases left in between. The V gene's germline CDR1 is MNHEY and CDR2 SVGAGI. The CDR3 runs to 14 residues. As DNA, the CDR3 is TGTGCCAGCACTTTCTTAACGTCAGGCTATGGCTACACCTTC. Its protein is CASTFLTSGYGYTF.

This chain uses TRBV18 with TRBJ2-5; perhaps TRBD1 as D (6 bases). V gave up 1 base and J gave up 7 bases, with 16 bases separating them. This CDR3 is 15 amino acids long. Germline V gene lookup returns CDR1 KGHSH and CDR2 LQKENI. CDR3 coding DNA: TGTGCCAGCTCACCACTCACGGACAGCGGCGGGACCCAGTACTTC. It codes for CASSPLTDSGGTQYF.

The gene calls are TRBV7-2 and TRBJ2-3, with 8 bases fitting TRBD2. Trimming took 6 bases from V and 6 from J; bases not matched to a gene: 8. The germline V gene has CDR1 SGHTA and CDR2 FQGNSA. The CDR3 runs to 14 residues. This chain's CDR3 is CASRPRTSPDTQYF. The CDR3 DNA is TGTGCCAGCAGACCCCGGACTAGCCCCGATACGCAGTATTTT.

The chain links TRBV4-1 to TRBJ1-2; 10 nucleotides match TRBD1. There are 16 residues in the CDR3. V lost 0 bases, J lost 8 bases, and 9 bases stayed unmatched. Germline CDR1 MGHRA, CDR2 YSYEKL. For the CDR3, the DNA is TGCGCCAGCAGCCAAGATACGACAGGGGGCGTCAGCGGCTACACCTTC. It codes for CASSQDTTGGVSGYTF.

The chain has TRBV11-3 and TRBJ2-1; D remains unclear. Trimming took 5 bases from V and 9 from J, leaving 17 bases between them. Germline CDR1 SGHNT, CDR2 YENEEA. The CDR3 covers 14 residues. In nucleotides, the CDR3 is TGTGCCAGCAGCCAGACTTCCTACAACGGTGAGCAGTTCTTC. Its translation is CASSQTSYNGEQFF.

This chain connects TRBV4-1 to TRBJ2-4; 8 bases map to TRBD2. This CDR3 has 17 amino acids. CDR1 MGHRA and CDR2 YSYEKL come from the germline V gene. After removal of 0 bases from V and 2 bases from J, the junction contained 6 bases not matched to a gene. CDR3 sequence: CASSQDPGGPPKNIQYF. DNA of the CDR3: TGCGCCAGCAGCCAAGATCCGGGGGGGCCACCCAAAAACATTCAGTACTTC.

The rearrangement links TRBV4-1 to TRBJ1-3; D ambiguous. V lost 0 bases and J 0 bases, leaving 6 bases between the germline ends. The CDR3 contains 15 residues. Germline V gene data show CDR1 as MGHRA and CDR2 as YSYEKL. As DNA, the CDR3 is TGCGCCAGCAGCCAAGATATCAGCTCTGGAAACACCATATATTTT. Translation: CASSQDISSGNTIYF.

The chain combines TRBV9 with TRBJ2-7; 12 nucleotides match TRBD2. The germline CDR1 and CDR2 sequences are SGDLS and YYNGEE. The CDR3 runs 17 residues. V was pared by 0 bases and J by 10 bases, with 14 bases of the junction left unmatched. CDR3 sequence (DNA): TGTGCCAGCAGCGTAGGCCCAAGGACTAGCGGGGCCCCTGTTCAGTACTTC. Translated: CASSVGPRTSGAPVQYF.

V is TRBV11-1 and J is TRBJ1-6, with 7 bases identical to TRBD1. The V gene end was trimmed by 7 bases and the J gene end by 11 bases; junction bases not matched to a gene: 8. This CDR3 is built from 13 residues. CDR1 and CDR2 from the germline V gene are SGHAT and FQDESV (reference sequence). CDR3 protein: CASTNTGVAPLHF. CDR3 coding DNA: TGTGCCAGCACCAACACAGGGGTCGCACCCCTCCACTTT.

The chain recombines TRBV4-1 with TRBJ2-1, with 12 bases fitting TRBD2. In germline, CDR1 is MGHRA, CDR2 YSYEKL. CDR3 length: 17 residues. The J segment lost 7 bases and the V segment lost 3 bases, leaving 10 bases of the junction unmatched. DNA for the CDR3: TGCGCCAGCAGCCAGACTGGACTAGCGGGGAGTACGAATGAGCAGTTCTTC. It specifies CASSQTGLAGSTNEQFF.

The chain carries TRBV15 and TRBJ1-1; 8 bases match TRBD1. The V segment lost 7 bases and the J segment 2 bases; nucleotides outside the gene matches: 9. The V gene's germline CDR1 is LNHNV and CDR2 YYDKDF (reference sequence). CDR3 length equals 15 residues. This CDR3 is CATTIGTGLNTEAFF. The DNA for the CDR3 is TGTGCCACCACTATTGGGACAGGACTAAACACTGAAGCTTTCTTT.

The chain uses TRBV2 and TRBJ2-7, with D maybe TRBD1 (5 bases). Trimming removed 7 bases from V and 4 bases from J, with 8 bases in between. In germline, CDR1 is SNHLY, CDR2 FYNNEI. This CDR3 has 11 amino acids. CDR3 amino acids: CASKQVYEQYF. The CDR3 nucleotides are TGTGCCAGCAAACAGGTATACGAGCAGTACTTC.

V is TRBV20-1 and J is TRBJ1-1, with 8 bases that match TRBD1. Trimming took 3 bases from V and 5 from J; bases not matched to a gene: 11. The CDR3 covers 15 residues. Germline V lookup: CDR1 DFQATT, CDR2 SNEGSKA (reference sequence). CDR3: CSASRAGTGKTEAFF. DNA of the CDR3: TGCAGTGCTAGTCGCGCCGGGACAGGTAAAACTGAAGCTTTCTTT.

The gene calls are TRBV7-3 and TRBJ1-6; TRBD1 matches at 12 bases. Germline loops: CDR1 SGHTA, CDR2 FQGTGA. V trimming: 5 bases; J trimming: 10 bases; junction bases outside the gene matches: 3. CDR3 length: 14 residues. The CDR3 sequence: CASSPGTGGSPLHF. The CDR3 DNA is TGTGCCAGCAGCCCGGGGACAGGGGGCTCACCCCTCCACTTT.

V usage is TRBV7-2 and J usage is TRBJ1-1; 9 bases are shared with TRBD1. Germline V gene lookup returns CDR1 SGHTA and CDR2 FQGNSA. The CDR3 length is 12 residues. V lost 3 bases, J lost 8 bases, and 1 base stayed unmatched. The CDR3 nucleotides are TGTGCCAGCAGCTTTGGACAGGGGGAAGCTTTCTTT. It codes for CASSFGQGEAFF. The entire variable domain, with the rest obtained from reference TRBV7-2 and TRBJ1-1, is as follows: GAGVSQSPSNKVTEKGKDVELRCDPISGHTALYWYRQSLGQGLEFLIYFQGNSAPDKSGLPSDRFSAERTGGSVSTLTIQRTQQEDSAVYLCASSFGQGEAFFGQGTRLTVV.

This chain connects TRBV15 to TRBJ2-7, with D possibly matching TRBD1 (5 bases). The length of the CDR3 is 14 residues. The V and J ends lost 0 bases and 6 bases respectively, with 12 bases between them. The germline CDR1 and CDR2 sequences are LNHNV and YYDKDF (reference sequence). Written as DNA, the CDR3 is TGTGCCACCAGCAGAGACGCGGACACTTTCGAGCAGTACTTC. This codes for CATSRDADTFEQYF.

This chain uses TRBV7-9 with TRBJ1-1; possibly TRBD1 for D (5 bases). The length of the CDR3 is 15 residues. In germline, CDR1 is SEHNR, CDR2 FQNEAQ (reference sequence). V was pared by 8 bases and J by 1 base, with 17 bases between. The CDR3 DNA sequence: TGTGCCAGCGCCCCCAGTGGGGCCCCGAACACTGAAGCTTTCTTT. Residues: CASAPSGAPNTEAFF. Complete variable domain (other parts from reference TRBV7-9 and TRBJ1-1): DTGVSQNPRHKITKRGQNVTFRCDPISEHNRLYWYRQTLGQGPEFLTYFQNEAQLEKSRLLSDRFSAERPKGSFSTLEIQRTEQGDSAMYLCASAPSGAPNTEAFFGQGTRLTVV.

V and J are TRBV7-7 and TRBJ2-5, with 12 nucleotides matching TRBD2. Germline V gene sequence: CDR1 SSHAT, CDR2 FNYEAQ (reference sequence). The CDR3 sequence is 18 residues long. After removal of 1 base from V and 1 base from J, the junction contained 7 bases not matched to a gene. In nucleotides, the CDR3 is TGTGCCAGCAGCTTAGAGCTAGCGGGGGGGAACCTCCAAGAGACCCAGTACTTC. Protein product: CASSLELAGGNLQETQYF.

The V call is TRBV4-1, the J call TRBJ2-3; TRBD1 agrees at 8 bases. The V gene's germline CDR1 is MGHRA and CDR2 YSYEKL. V lost 0 bases to trimming and J lost 4 bases; unmatched junction nucleotides: 6. The length of the CDR3 is 16 residues. DNA of the CDR3: TGCGCCAGCAGCCAAGACAGGGGACAGGTCGCAGATACGCAGTATTTT. Its protein is CASSQDRGQVADTQYF.

J is TRBJ1-1 and V is TRBV4-1; TRBD1 matches at 7 bases. CDR1 and CDR2 from the germline V gene are MGHRA and YSYEKL. The V gene end was trimmed by 4 bases and the J gene end by 4 bases; junction bases not matched to a gene: 12. CDR3 length: 16 amino acids. This CDR3 is CASSPRGQGVVTEAFF. DNA for the CDR3: TGCGCCAGCAGCCCCAGGGGCCAGGGGGTTGTCACTGAAGCTTTCTTT.

J is TRBJ1-3 and V is TRBV19; 8 bases are a match to TRBD1. This CDR3 contains 17 residues. Trimming took 5 bases from V and 0 from J; bases not matched to a gene: 9. Germline V gene lookup returns CDR1 LNHDA and CDR2 SQIVND (reference sequence). The CDR3 DNA is TGTGCCAGTAGTCTATCGCCAGGGGGCTTCTCTGGAAACACCATATATTTT. Protein: CASSLSPGGFSGNTIYF.